These 9 T cell receptor beta chains originate from one sample sequenced in a study of blood T cells in healthy people across ages. A second PCR, run for roughly 7 to 11 cycles, used a sample-barcoded 5' primer plus a J-beta primer mix. A single record per CDR3 protein comes from TCRdb applying MiXCR to the 5' RACE reads. Of more than 800,000 distinct CDR3 sequences in the sample, 35% to 55% were seen once. Sequences were obtained from blood. These receptors were taken from a woman in her sixties in good health.

The chain uses TRBV6-2 or TRBV6-3 and TRBJ2-1; TRBD2 matches at 13 bases. The CDR3 has 17 amino acids. V dropped 5 bases and J dropped 10; count of bases not matched to a gene: 14. In germline, CDR1 is MNHEY, CDR2 SVGEGT. CDR3 DNA sequence: TGTGCCAGCAGTCCGTCGGGACTAGCGGGACCTTTTCGGGAGCAGTTCTTC. Its translation: CASSPSGLAGPFREQFF.

This chain connects TRBV28 to TRBJ2-5; a weak D match, TRBD2 (6 bases). Between the trimmed V and J ends, which lost 4 bases and 11 bases, there was a span of 14 bases. The germline CDR1 and CDR2 sequences are MDHEN and SYDVKM. This CDR3 comprises 12 residues. The CDR3 nucleotides read TGTGCCAGCAGTTCGACTAGTAAAGGGCAGTACTTC. Amino acid sequence: CASSSTSKGQYF. The whole variable domain, filled in from reference TRBV28 and TRBJ2-5, reads DVKVTQSSRYLVKRTGEKVFLECVQDMDHENMFWYRQDPGLGLRLIYFSYDVKMKEKGDIPEGYSVSREKKERFSLILESASTNQTSMYLCASSSTSKGQYFGPGTRLLVL.

This clonotype has ten or more counts. The gene calls are TRBV7-9 and TRBJ2-7; D gene ambiguous. The V gene's germline CDR1 is SEHNR and CDR2 FQNEAQ (reference sequence). CDR3 size: 12 residues. Deletions cut 5 bases from V and 2 bases from J, with 7 bases between. The CDR3 sequence: CASSQTPYEQYF. Here the CDR3 DNA reads TGTGCCAGCAGCCAAACCCCCTACGAGCAGTACTTC.

The V and J genes are TRBV9 and TRBJ2-7, with 7 positions matching TRBD1. Germline V gives CDR1 SGDLS, CDR2 YYNGEE. CDR3 length: 14 residues. V dropped 3 bases and J dropped 7; count of bases not matched to a gene: 10. The CDR3 nucleotides are TGTGCCAGCAGCGAAACAGGGGACCTGTTTGAGCAGTACTTC. Its translation: CASSETGDLFEQYF.

The chain uses TRBV6-5 and TRBJ1-1; D is uncertain. There are 15 residues in the CDR3. Trimming took 2 bases from V and 0 from J, leaving 10 bases between them. CDR1 is MNHEY and CDR2 is SVGAGI in the germline V gene. The chain's CDR3 is CASSYPNSMNTEAFF. CDR3 DNA sequence: TGTGCCAGCAGTTACCCAAATTCAATGAACACTGAAGCTTTCTTT.

The rearrangement uses TRBV6-5 and TRBJ1-2; D remains ambiguous. Germline V lookup: CDR1 MNHEY, CDR2 SVGAGI. V was shortened by 6 bases and J by 7 bases, with 9 bases between the two germline ends. CDR3 length: 11 amino acids. CDR3 loop: CASRTNSGYTF. Written as DNA, the CDR3 is TGTGCCAGCAGAACGAACAGTGGCTACACCTTC.

This clonotype was observed a handful of times. The rearrangement links TRBV12-3 or TRBV12-4 to TRBJ2-1; 8 bases are a match to TRBD1. The CDR3 extends over 16 amino acids. V lost 8 bases, J lost 4 bases, and 13 bases stayed unmatched. The DNA of the CDR3 is TGTGCCAGCTCCTTCGCTGGGGGACAGGTATACAATGAGCAGTTCTTC. This gives the protein CASSFAGGQVYNEQFF.

The rearrangement joins TRBV5-1 to TRBJ2-7, with TRBD1 matching 7 bases. This CDR3 comprises 12 residues. V gave up 4 bases and J gave up 7 bases; unmatched junction bases: 5. The germline V gene encodes CDR1 SGHRS and CDR2 YFSETQ. CDR3 in DNA: TGCGCCAGCAGCGTACAGGGGCGTGAGCAGTACTTC. It is translated as CASSVQGREQYF.

The chain recombines TRBV11-2 with TRBJ2-3; a possible D gene is TRBD2 (5 bases). Trimming took 3 bases from V and 0 from J, leaving 22 bases between them. The length of the CDR3 is 19 residues. Per the germline V gene, CDR1 is SGHAT and CDR2 is FQNNGV. DNA for the CDR3: TGTGCCAGCAGCTTTTTCCGGGGAGCCTTCGGTGCAAGCACAGATACGCAGTATTTT. Translating gives CASSFFRGAFGASTDTQYF.